This entry features one T cell receptor (beta chain) sequence. These data come from a study of blood T cell repertoires in COVID-19. V shed 6 bases, J shed 10 bases, and the junction held 11 bases outside the gene matches. Looked up from germline, CDR1 is SNHLY and CDR2 is FYNNEI. The CDR3 totals 13 residues. Clones were read by immunoSEQ multiplex PCR, and TCRdb kept only the in-frame ones, dropping some. Of about 34,000 clones listed, approximately 80% were seen once; the top ten hold 16%. The sequenced material came from peripheral blood. This chain uses TRBV2 with TRBJ1-1, with TRBD1 matching over 7 bases. This TCR came from a human donor in a cohort sampled during active COVID-19. CDR3 protein: CASRMGQSFGAFF. Written as DNA, the CDR3 is TGTGCCAGCAGGATGGGACAGTCATTTGGAGCTTTCTTT.